A selection of T cell receptor beta chains follows, all from one sample in a study of a mutant IDH1 vaccine in newly diagnosed glioma. These TCRs are of unknown antigen specificity. The protocol was immunoSEQ multiplex PCR, while the TCRdb copy is restricted to in-frame clones and leaves out a portion. The sample lists about 30,000 clones, roughly 88% occurring once. This specimen consisted of PBMCs, obtained from a glioma patient whose treatment included an IDH1 peptide vaccine. The source of these receptors is a man aged 40-49 years with glioma. Both conserved end residues are part of each CDR3. Fields, in order: D gene, V gene, J gene, CDR3 length, CDR3 protein. D genes are given only for firm matches.

TRBD1	TRBV30	TRBJ2-5	14	CAWSGQGATGTQYF
TRBD2	TRBV5-4	TRBJ2-7	16	CASSPPGAGGPNEQYF
.	TRBV7-9	TRBJ1-2	13	CASSPPDGYGYTF
.	TRBV5-1	TRBJ1-4	13	CASSRGTNEKLFF
.	TRBV12-5	TRBJ1-1	14	CASGEGSVNTEAFF
TRBD2	TRBV6-1	TRBJ2-3	14	CASSDSGRVDTQYF
.	TRBV27	TRBJ1-2	15	CASRARLADYYGYTF
.	TRBV5-1	TRBJ2-5	12	CASSLLWETQYF
TRBD2	TRBV15	TRBJ2-3	15	CATSRALAGRDTQYF
TRBD1	TRBV2	TRBJ1-5	14	CASSWDRPNQPQHF
TRBD2	TRBV29-1	TRBJ2-1	15	CSVDPTSGVGGEQFF
.	TRBV28	TRBJ2-3	11	CASSQADTQYF
.	TRBV28	TRBJ1-5	15	CASSQGIGQSQPQHF
.	TRBV21-1	TRBJ2-3	15	CASSKVESRVDTQYF
TRBD1	TRBV5-4	TRBJ2-5	16	CASSLGTGGFSGTQYF
TRBD2	TRBV5-4	TRBJ2-1	16	CASSPGRFQRRDEQFF
.	TRBV2	TRBJ1-1	13	CASSWARDTEAFF
.	TRBV13	TRBJ1-1	14	CASSLAVMNTEAFF
.	TRBV7-8	TRBJ2-5	14	CASSSGRGRETQYF
TRBD1	TRBV30	TRBJ1-5	15	CAWSGTGGSNQPQHF
.	TRBV19	TRBJ1-5	19	CASSLRPRMTIISNQPQHF
.	TRBV5-1	TRBJ1-2	13	CASSLSPSYGYTF
TRBD1	TRBV30	TRBJ1-5	14	CAWNQGALNQPQHF
.	TRBV6-5	TRBJ1-6	14	CASSWTSYNSPLHF
TRBD1	TRBV27	TRBJ2-1	16	CASSLTSGTGGNEQFF
TRBD1	TRBV4-1	TRBJ1-2	15	CASSQLRDRGRGYTF
TRBD1	TRBV29-1	TRBJ2-7	13	CSVGDRVTYEQYF
TRBD2	TRBV5-6	TRBJ2-7	16	CASSLAATSGRHEQYF
.	TRBV5-1	TRBJ1-1	15	CASSLGTGLNTEAFF
TRBD1	TRBV6-5	TRBJ1-6	14	CASSRQGTNSPLHF
TRBD1	TRBV18	TRBJ2-2	15	CASSPRGLIAGELFF
.	TRBV28	TRBJ1-3	14	CASKRGDSGNTIYF
TRBD2	TRBV5-1	TRBJ2-5	15	CASSLEGGTSGTQYF
.	TRBV5-4	TRBJ1-6	14	CASSLGRGRGPLHF
TRBD1	TRBV6-1	TRBJ1-6	16	CASSGMGQGFDSPLHF
TRBD2	TRBV7-3	TRBJ2-2	15	CASSATGLFTGELFF
TRBD1	TRBV6-5	TRBJ1-5	15	CASSYSTGGNQPQHF
TRBD2	TRBV4-2	TRBJ2-1	14	CASGTGTTYNEQFF
.	TRBV30	TRBJ1-5	13	CAWTKGLDQPQHF
TRBD1	TRBV4-1	TRBJ2-1	15	CASSQLGTENNEQFF